This T cell receptor (beta chain) was obtained from a study of blood T cells in healthy people across ages. Whole-study context: Template switching caught about one barcoded beta molecule for each two T cells.

The extraction recovered at least 6 micrograms of total RNA per sample. Germline V lookup: CDR1 MNHEY, CDR2 SMNVEV (reference sequence). CDR3 length: 15 amino acids. The ends lost 3 bases at V and 5 bases at J; junction bases unmatched: 6. General study results and limits: The study found more naive CD4+ cells and higher diversity in long-lived than aged donors.

Sample-barcoded 5' priming and a J-beta primer mix drove a second PCR of roughly 6 to 12 cycles. Any given sample supplied a minimum of 2.5 million CDR3-containing paired-end reads. TCRdb called the 5' RACE reads again in MiXCR, with one record for every CDR3 protein. This table holds around 1,500,000 distinct CDR3 sequences, roughly 28% found once. Worth noting for this clonotype: The target antigen is unknown.

This receptor was taken from a woman between 25 and 40 years old in good health. The rearrangement links TRBV27 to TRBJ2-5; 10 bases are shared with TRBD2. Material: blood. The CDR3 bases are TGTGCCAGCAGTTTCTCGGGACTAGCGAGGGAGACCCAGTACTTC. Its translation: CASSFSGLARETQYF.